This T cell receptor beta chain came from a study of identical twins. TCRdb re-called the 5' RACE reads with MiXCR, one entry per CDR3 protein. The table includes roughly 1.6 million distinct CDR3 sequences, about 30% detected once. This clonotype has only a few counts. CDR1 is MGHRA, CDR2 YSYEKL, per germline. The CDR3 covers 16 residues. This chain links TRBV4-1 with TRBJ2-1, with TRBD2 matching 10 bases. The DNA end favors TRBJ2-7, so the J call may be wrong. The sequenced sample consisted of cord blood. The TCR originated in a newborn girl in good health. The CDR3, as DNA: TGCGCCAGCAGCCAACTAGCGGGAGCCCTATACAATGAGCAGTACTTC. It yields the protein CASSQLAGALYNEQYF.